The 2 T cell receptor beta chains reported below all come from one sample, sequenced in a study of human T cells and chemical hapten exposure. TCRdb analysed the RACE reads with MiXCR anew, one entry per CDR3 protein. This sample carries tens of thousands of distinct CDR3 sequences, about 11% of them seen once, and the ten largest clones take 3.5% to 4.5%. Time point meaning: patch test 1, 2 weeks after DPC sensitization. Indicated treatment: therapeutic diphenylcyclopropenone sensitization with weekly scalp DPC. Sample: whole blood, taken in connection with sensitization to the hapten diphenylcyclopropenone (DPC). These receptors all stem from a woman aged 55-69 years with alopecia areata. Some clones in this sample may be carry-over from other donors' samples.

This clonotype was counted many times. The genes are TRBV29-1 and TRBJ2-6; perhaps TRBD1 as D (6 bases). Germline V gene data show CDR1 as SQVTM and CDR2 as ANQGSEA. This CDR3 has 15 amino acids. V dropped 3 bases and J dropped 4 bases, with 13 bases sitting between them. DNA of the CDR3: TGCAGCGTTGACGCAGGGGCGGCGGGGGCCAACGTCCTGACTTTC. It yields the protein CSVDAGAAGANVLTF.

This clonotype has a handful of counts. The genes are TRBV7-6 and TRBJ2-6; D uncertain. The CDR3 is 18 amino acids. The germline CDR1 and CDR2 sequences are SGHVS and FNYEAQ. V dropped 5 bases and J dropped 0 bases, with 17 bases sitting between them. The chain's CDR3 is CASSPNIAPLSGANVLTF. The CDR3 DNA is TGTGCCAGCAGCCCCAACATTGCTCCTCTCTCTGGGGCCAACGTCCTGACTTTC.